The rows below give T cell receptor beta chains drawn from one sample of a study of cytomegalovirus exposure and HLA in healthy donors. TCRdb keeps only in-frame clones here, not all; method: immunoSEQ multiplex PCR. Seen here are 190,000 or so clones, about 80% observed once, and the top ten hold roughly 10%. Input material: PBMCs. Every receptor here comes from a woman between 50 and 59 years old in good health and CMV-seropositive. The CDR3 runs from the conserved cysteine through the conserved F or W. A D gene is named only where the DNA matches it firmly. Clone size is stated in some rows and not others, as once, few, many or a class when expanded.

V	J	D	size	CDR3	DNA
TRBV5-1	TRBJ2-3	-	few	CASSPGWRTSTDTQYF	TGCGCCAGCAGTCCGGGCTGGCGGACTAGCACAGATACGCAGTATTTT
TRBV7-3	TRBJ1-2	-	-	CASSLSGDGYTF	TGTGCCAGCAGCTTATCGGGTGATGGCTACACCTTC
TRBV11-1	TRBJ2-7	TRBD1	-	CASSLGGTGQGIYEQYF	TGTGCCAGCAGCTTAGGGGGAACGGGACAGGGAATCTACGAGCAGTACTTC
TRBV7-9	TRBJ2-7	-	once	CASSSMARGGYEQYF	TGTGCCAGCAGCTCGATGGCGAGGGGGGGCTACGAGCAGTACTTC
TRBV5-5	TRBJ2-5	-	-	CASSSDNTQETQYF	TGTGCCAGCAGCTCAGATAACACCCAAGAGACCCAGTACTTC
TRBV6-1	TRBJ1-2	-	-	CASSVGPMTNYGYTF	TGTGCCAGCAGTGTTGGCCCCATGACTAACTATGGCTACACCTTC
TRBV6-5	TRBJ2-1	-	-	CASSYLQGNNEQFF	TGTGCCAGCAGTTACCTCCAGGGGAACAATGAGCAGTTCTTC
TRBV9	TRBJ2-5	TRBD2	-	CASSVATTSGQETQYF	TGTGCCAGCAGCGTAGCTACGACTAGCGGCCAAGAGACCCAGTACTTC
TRBV28	TRBJ1-3	-	-	CASINDRDSGNTIYF	TGTGCCAGCATCAACGACAGAGACTCTGGAAACACCATATATTTT
TRBV10-3	TRBJ2-5	TRBD1	-	CAISGPRTGRETQYF	TGTGCCATCAGTGGCCCCCGGACAGGGCGGGAGACCCAGTACTTC
TRBV30	TRBJ2-7	TRBD1	-	CAWRGGQNYEQYF	TGTGCCTGGAGAGGGGGACAGAACTACGAGCAGTACTTC
TRBV5-6	TRBJ2-4	-	-	CASSLSGEIAKNIQYF	TGTGCCAGCAGCTTATCCGGAGAGATAGCCAAAAACATTCAGTACTTC
TRBV27	TRBJ2-1	TRBD2	-	CASSSTSGGKKQFF	TGTGCCAGCAGTTCCACTAGCGGGGGTAAAAAGCAGTTCTTC
TRBV5-1	TRBJ1-1	TRBD1	-	CASSEDRGLRAFF	TGCGCCAGCAGCGAGGACAGGGGGCTTCGGGCTTTCTTT
TRBV12-5	TRBJ2-1	-	-	CASGLTTYNEQFF	TGTGCTAGTGGTTTAACGACTTACAATGAGCAGTTCTTC
TRBV6-1	TRBJ2-7	-	-	CASFGFSYEQYF	TGTGCCAGCTTCGGGTTCTCCTACGAGCAGTACTTC
TRBV27	TRBJ2-6	-	-	CASSWSSGANVLTF	TGTGCCAGCAGTTGGAGCTCTGGGGCCAACGTCCTGACTTTC
TRBV5-1	TRBJ1-2	TRBD1	-	CASSLTVTGGGYTF	TGCGCCAGCAGCTTGACAGTGACAGGGGGTGGTTACACCTTC
TRBV11-2	TRBJ1-1	-	-	CASSSMRNTEAFF	TGTGCCAGCAGCAGTATGCGGAACACTGAAGCTTTCTTT
TRBV5-8	TRBJ1-5	-	many	CASSLEYVPQYPNQPQHF	TGTGCCAGCAGCTTGGAGTATGTTCCACAGTACCCTAATCAGCCCCAGCATTTT
TRBV4-1	TRBJ1-2	TRBD1	-	CASSQDRASGNYGYTF	TGCGCCAGCAGCCAGGACAGGGCCTCCGGAAACTATGGCTACACCTTC
TRBV4-2	TRBJ1-1	-	few	CASSQGRDEAFF	TGTGCCAGCAGCCAAGGGAGAGATGAAGCTTTCTTT
TRBV7-2	TRBJ2-3	TRBD1	-	CASSSHRDRVTDTQYF	TGTGCCAGCAGCTCTCATAGGGACAGGGTTACAGATACGCAGTATTTT
TRBV7-9	TRBJ1-2	-	-	CSSSPPTGYGYTF	TGTTCCAGCAGCCCTCCGACAGGCTATGGCTACACCTTC
TRBV5-5	TRBJ2-6	-	-	CASSLGAHKSSGANVLTF	TGTGCCAGCAGCTTGGGGGCGCATAAGAGCTCTGGGGCCAACGTCCTGACTTTC
TRBV10-1	TRBJ2-5	-	-	CASSERDTQETQYF	TGCGCCAGCAGTGAGCGGGACACCCAAGAGACCCAGTACTTC
TRBV23-1	TRBJ1-2	TRBD1	-	CASSLLTTGGGGYTF	TGCGCCAGCAGTCTTCTAACTACAGGGGGCGGAGGCTACACCTTC